The next 19 T cell receptor beta chains were all read from a single sample in a study of CD8 T cells in ankylosing spondylitis. Study outcomes and limitations: Typical of ankylosing spondylitis blood, it appeared, was a TCR beta motif of several highly homologous variants.

TCRdb analysed the 5' RACE reads with MiXCR anew, one entry per CDR3 protein. The repertoire has 200,000 to 250,000 distinct CDR3 sequences, approximately 16% of them found once; the top ten carry under 55%. Their specific antigens are unknown. The sequencing sample was made of blood, either unsorted or a sorted T cell fraction (not recorded which). The receptor source for this set is a male donor with ankylosing spondylitis.

The chain recombines TRBV7-9 with TRBJ2-7; D gene unclear. The CDR3 has 12 amino acids. Trimming cost V 4 bases and J 1 base, with 5 bases left between them. Per the germline V gene, CDR1 is SEHNR and CDR2 is FQNEAQ (reference sequence). Here the CDR3 DNA reads TGTGCCAGCAGCTCCTTTTCCTACGAGCAGTACTTC. The encoded protein is CASSSFSYEQYF.

This chain uses TRBV24-1 with TRBJ2-2, with a weak D call TRBD1 (6 bases). Germline CDR1 reads KGHDR; CDR2 reads SFDVKD. With 2 bases removed from V and 0 bases from J, the gap between germline ends came to 9 bases. There are 16 residues in the CDR3. The CDR3 loop reads CATSDSGQPNTGELFF. Written as DNA, the CDR3 is TGTGCCACCAGTGATTCAGGACAGCCGAACACCGGGGAGCTGTTTTTT.

This clonotype was seen a handful of times. V is TRBV11-2 and J is TRBJ2-2, with 9 positions matching TRBD2. CDR1 SGHAT and CDR2 FQNNGV come from the germline V gene. J was trimmed by 8 bases and V by 5 bases; bases with no gene match: 15. The CDR3 is 17 residues long. The DNA of the CDR3 is TGTGCCAGCAGCCCCACCCGGGATAGCGGGAGTTGGGGGGAGCTGTTTTTT. It yields the protein CASSPTRDSGSWGELFF.

This clonotype showed up just once. The chain is built from TRBV7-9 and TRBJ1-2, with D possibly being TRBD1 (5 bases). Trimming removed 2 bases from V and 2 bases from J, with 9 bases in between. CDR3 length: 14 amino acids. The germline CDR1 and CDR2 sequences are SEHNR and FQNEAQ (reference sequence). CDR3: CASSLPGGNYGYTF. In nucleotides, the CDR3 is TGTGCCAGCAGCTTACCCGGGGGGAACTATGGCTACACCTTC.

This clonotype showed up just a few times. The genes are TRBV20-1 and TRBJ2-3; D could derive from TRBD1 or TRBD2 (6 bases each). This CDR3 comprises 13 residues. V was cut by 6 bases and J by 4 bases, with 14 bases left in between. Per germline, CDR1 DFQATT and CDR2 SNEGSKA (reference sequence). CDR3 region: CSAQGWEADTQYF. The CDR3 nucleotides are TGCAGTGCCCAGGGGTGGGAGGCAGATACGCAGTATTTT.

The rearrangement joins TRBV4-1 to TRBJ2-1; 8 nucleotides agree with TRBD2. The CDR3 totals 15 residues. The V gene end was trimmed by 0 bases and the J gene end by 4 bases; junction bases not matched to a gene: 2. Germline V gene sequence: CDR1 MGHRA, CDR2 YSYEKL. As DNA, the CDR3 is TGCGCCAGCAGCCAAGAAGCGGGAGCTTACAATGAGCAGTTCTTC. Translating gives CASSQEAGAYNEQFF.

This clonotype was recorded many times. This chain joins TRBV7-9 and TRBJ2-3, with 9 bases that match TRBD2. CDR1 is SEHNR and CDR2 is FQNEAQ in the germline V gene (reference sequence). V lost 5 bases, J lost 6 bases, and 6 bases stayed unmatched. The CDR3 runs 14 residues. CDR3 loop: CASSDHSGSDTQYF. The CDR3, as DNA: TGTGCCAGCAGCGACCATAGCGGGAGTGATACGCAGTATTTT.

This clonotype was detected many times. This chain connects TRBV3-1 to TRBJ2-1; D may be TRBD2 (6 bases). Trimming shortened V by 3 bases and J by 0 bases, and 9 bases separated the two germline ends. Germline V lookup: CDR1 LGHDT, CDR2 YNNKEL (reference sequence). This CDR3 comprises 15 residues. Written as DNA, the CDR3 is TGTGCCAGCAGCCAGGGACTCAGCTCCTACAATGAGCAGTTCTTC. Its protein is CASSQGLSSYNEQFF.

This clonotype was counted a few times. The chain links TRBV14 to TRBJ2-7; TRBD1 matches 7 bases. CDR1 and CDR2 (germline): SGHDN, FVKESK. The CDR3 length is 15 residues. Unmatched junction bases numbered 8, after V lost 3 bases and J lost 3 bases. CDR3 sequence reads: CASSQLGQSNYEQYF. DNA of the CDR3: TGTGCCAGCAGCCAGCTGGGACAGTCCAACTACGAGCAGTACTTC.

This clonotype occurred a few times. CDR3 residues: CASSYSQDSYGYTF. The CDR3 DNA is TGTGCCAGCAGTTACTCACAGGATTCCTATGGCTACACCTTC. The V gene is TRBV6-5, the J gene TRBJ1-2; a weak D match, TRBD1 (5 bases). The CDR3 is 14 residues long. V lost 0 bases and J 4 bases, leaving 9 bases between the germline ends. The V gene's germline CDR1 is MNHEY and CDR2 SVGAGI.

This sequence joins TRBV7-9 and TRBJ1-3, with a weak D call TRBD1 (5 bases). CDR1 is SEHNR and CDR2 is FQNEAQ in the germline V gene (reference sequence). Trimming took off 5 bases at V and 0 bases at J, with 14 bases between the two ends. This CDR3 is 16 amino acids long. The CDR3 region is CASSLLDSTSGNTIYF. The CDR3 coding sequence is TGTGCCAGCAGCCTCCTCGACAGCACCTCTGGAAACACCATATATTTT.

This clonotype was counted only a few times. The chain couples TRBV12-3 or TRBV12-4 to TRBJ1-2, with 7 bases aligning to TRBD1. The CDR3 sequence is 14 residues long. J gave up 3 bases and V 2 bases, and 3 bases lay outside the gene matches. The CDR3 protein is CASSLIDRDYGYTF. DNA for the CDR3: TGTGCCAGCAGTTTAATTGACAGGGACTATGGCTACACCTTC.

In this sample, this clonotype turned up a few times. The chain links TRBV6-5 to TRBJ2-1; D unclear. CDR3 length: 14 residues. Germline CDR1 reads MNHEY; CDR2 reads SVGAGI. V dropped 4 bases and J dropped 4 bases, with 11 bases sitting between them. CDR3 region: CASSFVGLYNEQFF. The CDR3 nucleotides are TGTGCCAGCAGTTTCGTCGGATTATACAATGAGCAGTTCTTC.

This clonotype was counted between two and nine times. The gene calls are TRBV12-3 or TRBV12-4 and TRBJ2-2; D remains ambiguous. V lost 2 bases and J 3 bases, leaving 7 bases between the germline ends. The CDR3 runs 14 residues. CDR3: CASSLFSYTGELFF. Written as DNA, the CDR3 is TGTGCCAGCAGTTTATTCAGTTACACCGGGGAGCTGTTTTTT.

This clonotype was seen more than once but under ten times. The chain recombines TRBV10-3 with TRBJ2-3; 7 nucleotides line up with TRBD2. There are 17 residues in the CDR3. V trimming: 3 bases; J trimming: 2 bases; junction bases outside the gene matches: 11. In germline, CDR1 is ENHRY, CDR2 SYGVKD. CDR3 region: CAISDDPSGTDTDTQYF. DNA of the CDR3: TGTGCCATCAGTGACGATCCAAGCGGGACCGACACAGATACGCAGTATTTT.

V and J are TRBV12-3 or TRBV12-4 and TRBJ2-5; weak D call: TRBD2 (6 bases). CDR3 length: 16 residues. V lost 5 bases, J lost 0 bases, and 16 bases lay in between. The CDR3 nucleotides read TGTGCCAGCAGTAAGGTGTCTAGCGTGTACCAAGAGACCCAGTACTTC. This sequence encodes CASSKVSSVYQETQYF.

A few counts support this clonotype. The chain is built from TRBV10-3 and TRBJ2-7; D is perhaps TRBD1 (5 bases). Trimming stripped 6 bases from V and 4 bases from J, with 10 bases between. This CDR3 comprises 12 residues. CDR1 is ENHRY, CDR2 SYGVKD, per germline. The CDR3 sequence: CAIRDPGYEQYF. CDR3 DNA: TGTGCCATCAGGGATCCAGGGTACGAGCAGTACTTC.

In DNA, the CDR3 is TGTGCCAGCAGTATACGACAGGGGGCAGAGGTTGGCGAGCAGTACTTC. Its protein is CASSIRQGAEVGEQYF. The J gene is TRBJ2-7, the V gene TRBV12-3 or TRBV12-4, with 10 positions matching TRBD1. This CDR3 comprises 16 residues. Trimming cost V 5 bases and J 6 bases; bases outside gene matches: 13.

This CDR3 reads CSVGVGLYEQYF. The CDR3 nucleotides are TGCAGCGTTGGGGTGGGACTCTACGAGCAGTACTTC. The chain combines TRBV29-1 with TRBJ2-7, with a tentative D call TRBD2 (6 bases). Trimming shortened V by 4 bases and J by 3 bases, and 10 bases separated the two germline ends. Germline V lookup: CDR1 SQVTM, CDR2 ANQGSEA. This CDR3 spans 12 amino acids.